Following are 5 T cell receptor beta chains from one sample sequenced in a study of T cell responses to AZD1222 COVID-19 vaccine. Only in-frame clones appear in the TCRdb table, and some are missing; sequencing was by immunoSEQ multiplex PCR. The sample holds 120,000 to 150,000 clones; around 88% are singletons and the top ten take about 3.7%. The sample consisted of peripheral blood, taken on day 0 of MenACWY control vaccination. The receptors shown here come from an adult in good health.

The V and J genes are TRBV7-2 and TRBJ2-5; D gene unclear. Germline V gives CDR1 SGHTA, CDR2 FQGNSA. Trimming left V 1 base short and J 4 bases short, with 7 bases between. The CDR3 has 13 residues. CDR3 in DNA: TGTGCCAGCAGCTTAGTAGTTGGAGAGACCCAGTACTTC. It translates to CASSLVVGETQYF.

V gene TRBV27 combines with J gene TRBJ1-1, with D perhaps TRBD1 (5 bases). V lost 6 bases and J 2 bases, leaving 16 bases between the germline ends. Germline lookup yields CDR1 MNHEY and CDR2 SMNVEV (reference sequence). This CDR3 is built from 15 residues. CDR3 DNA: TGTGCCAGCAGCTCTTTAGGGGCAGGTAACACTGAAGCTTTCTTT. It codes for CASSSLGAGNTEAFF.

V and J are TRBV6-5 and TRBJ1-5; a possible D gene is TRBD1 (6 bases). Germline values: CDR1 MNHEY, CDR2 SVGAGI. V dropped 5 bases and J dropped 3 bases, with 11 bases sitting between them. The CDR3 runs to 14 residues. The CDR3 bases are TGTGCCAGCAGTCCCGGGACAAACAATCAGCCCCAGCATTTT. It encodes CASSPGTNNQPQHF.

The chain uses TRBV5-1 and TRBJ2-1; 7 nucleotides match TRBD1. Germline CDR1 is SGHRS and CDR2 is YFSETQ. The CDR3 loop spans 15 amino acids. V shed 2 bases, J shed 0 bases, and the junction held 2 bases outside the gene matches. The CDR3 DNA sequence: TGCGCCAGCAGCTTACAGGGGAGCTCCTACAATGAGCAGTTCTTC. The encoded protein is CASSLQGSSYNEQFF.

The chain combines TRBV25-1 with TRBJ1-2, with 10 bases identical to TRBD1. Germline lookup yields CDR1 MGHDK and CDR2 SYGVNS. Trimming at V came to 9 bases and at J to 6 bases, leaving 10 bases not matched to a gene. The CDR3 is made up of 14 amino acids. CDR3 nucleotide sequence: TGTGCCAGTTTCGGGACAGGGGCCTCAAATGGCTACACCTTC. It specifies CASFGTGASNGYTF.